This T cell receptor beta chain derives from a study of vaccination effects on CD4 cells after COVID-19 (dated by TCRdb to 2022 to 2024). Study-wide context: Post-vaccine samples across the study were collected a median of 72 days after the second dose, with a range of 14 to 241. A total of 10 COVID-19 convalescent patients and a few SARS-CoV-2-naive healthy vaccine recipients were included in the full study. The study compared SARS-CoV-2 spike-specific CD4+ TCR repertoires before and after mRNA vaccination in COVID-19 convalescent patients and infection-naive vaccine recipients. Cultures from other donors in the study were sequenced with the Oncomine TCR Beta short-read assay on an Illumina iSeq 100. Overall study results and their limits: Both infection-induced and vaccine-induced clones contracted markedly at late post-vaccination timepoints, which is consistent with waning T cell responses. The study was limited by a small number of convalescent patients and lacked early post-infection timepoints. Among healthy vaccine recipients, nearly all vaccine-induced clones were SARS-CoV-2 mono-reactive, and just 1 of 255 was cross-reactive with common cold coronaviruses.

The V end loses 2 bases and the J end loses 2 bases, and a stretch of 6 bases separates them. From cysteine to phenylalanine, the CDR3 is 13 amino acids long. Just the 39-base CDR3 DNA is kept, in frame starting at base 1. CDR1 is given as PRHDT and CDR2 as FYEKMQ, both from the germline V gene (reference sequence). To note about this clone: Its antigen is still unknown. No base quality values were provided; no much bigger clone lies one nucleotide off.

Libraries were made using the immunoSEQ multiplex PCR assay. DNA from the CD4+ T cells that had been cultured and isolated underwent TCR beta CDR3 sequencing. In the source study's methods: Non-productive TCR sequences were removed, reads were trimmed to the CDR3 region, and CDR3s of at least 7 amino acids were retained. Antigen-specific clonotypes were identified with the MANAFEST web app by comparing expansion in peptide wells against reference cultures. For clones to be considered positive, expansion at FDR<0.05 versus reference and all other wells, an odds ratio above 5, and a frequency above 0.1% in two replicate wells were required. Cross-reactive clonotypes were defined as significantly expanded in SARS-CoV-2 spike wells and in at least one common cold coronavirus spike condition. Using the stringdist R package, CDR3 similarity was measured by Levenshtein distance, and unrooted trees were constructed with ape in R 3.6.1. TCRdb obtained this table from immuneACCESS and retained in-frame rearrangements with V and J assigned. These tables miss some clones; where compared with another copy, unresolved V genes account for less than half of the shortfall, and the remainder is unexplained. The V and J calls and clone size come from that table; D and trimming were worked out from the DNA. A total of about 25,000 clones appear in this sample, approximately 69% of them only once. The leading ten clones occupy about 8% of the sample.

To identify antigen-specific CD4+ T cell clonotypes by their expansion, the ViraFEST assay first stimulated PBMC with viral peptide pools and then applied TCR sequencing. After 10 days of culture, CD4+ T cells were isolated with the EasySep CD4+ T cell isolation kit. Participants received two doses of either the BNT162b2 or the mRNA-1273 mRNA SARS-CoV-2 vaccine. None of the healthy vaccine recipients had a prior SARS-CoV-2 infection, which was confirmed by nucleocapsid antibody tests that came back negative both before and after vaccination. A few million PBMC per well were cultured with 10 ug/ml peptides in IMDM containing around 4.6% human AB serum, approximately 9.1 IU/ml IL-2 and gentamicin. Half of the culture medium was replaced with fresh IL-2-containing medium on days 3 and 7. Unless noted otherwise, every peptide stimulation condition was cultured in triplicate wells. PBMC were separated from whole blood using Ficoll-Paque Plus gradient centrifugation and were then either cryopreserved at -140C or used fresh. The overlapping peptide pools covered the spike proteins of SARS-CoV-2 and of the common cold coronaviruses HCoV-NL63, HCoV-OC43 and HCoV-229E. The QIAamp micro DNA kit was used to extract genomic DNA from the cultured CD4+ T cells.

The receptor was isolated from a human donor who received a COVID-19 vaccine. Recombination linked TRBV13 to TRBJ2-5, with the D gene uncertain. The sample was CD4+ T cells from PBMCs cultured with SARS-CoV-2 spike peptides, taken after COVID-19 vaccination. The label giving this sample's cell subset or site can be read as: SARS-CoV-2 spike overlapping peptide pool stimulation. CDR3 loop: CASSLYRQETQYF. The DNA sequence reads TGTGCCAGCAGCTTATACCGTCAAGAGACCCAGTACTTC. With the portions outside the CDR3 filled from the reference TRBV13 and TRBJ2-5 genes, the complete variable region becomes AAGVIQSPRHLIKEKRETATLKCYPIPRHDTVYWYQQGPGQDPQFLISFYEKMQSDKGSIPDRFSAQQFSDYHSELNMSSLELGDSALYFCASSLYRQETQYFGPGTRLLVL.